The 14 T cell receptor beta chains below were found in one sample sequenced in a study of shared clonotypes between healthy human individuals. Assay: immunoSEQ multiplex PCR; the TCRdb copy retains only in-frame clones and omits some. The data hold some 2,500,000 clones, with around 93% observed a single time. The sample taken for sequencing was naive CD4+ T cells from PBMCs. As to subset: CD45RA+ positively selected. The receptor source for this set is a man aged 18 to 30 in good health. Some clones in this sample may be carry-over from other donors' samples.

The V gene is TRBV10-3, the J gene TRBJ1-1; D unclear. Trimming took off 0 bases at V and 2 bases at J, with 7 bases between the two ends. The CDR3 length is 14 residues. Looked up from germline, CDR1 is ENHRY and CDR2 is SYGVKD. The CDR3: CAISESTINTEAFF. The CDR3 bases are TGTGCCATCAGTGAGTCGACGATAAACACTGAAGCTTTCTTT.

The rearrangement joins TRBV25-1 to TRBJ2-5; 7 bases agree with TRBD2. V dropped 7 bases and J dropped 1; count of bases not matched to a gene: 6. The CDR3 runs to 14 residues. Germline CDR1 reads MGHDK; CDR2 reads SYGVNS. For the CDR3, the DNA is TGTGCCAGCACCAACCCTAGCGGCCAAGAGACCCAGTACTTC. Amino acids: CASTNPSGQETQYF.

The chain couples TRBV5-1 to TRBJ1-5; maybe TRBD1 (6 bases). The V and J ends lost 2 bases and 7 bases respectively, with 13 bases between them. Germline CDR1 reads SGHRS; CDR2 reads YFSETQ. CDR3 length: 14 amino acids. CDR3 sequence: CASSLMGAEQPQHF. The CDR3 coding sequence is TGCGCCAGCAGCTTAATGGGGGCGGAACAGCCCCAGCATTTT.

The chain carries TRBV9 and TRBJ2-2, with 9 nucleotides matching TRBD2. This CDR3 region has 19 residues. Germline V CDR1 and CDR2: SGDLS, YYNGEE. Losses at the gene ends were 0 bases for V and 3 bases for J; bases not matched to a gene: 12. CDR3: CASSVVGGRASWYTGELFF. CDR3 DNA sequence: TGTGCCAGCAGCGTAGTCGGCGGGAGGGCGAGTTGGTACACCGGGGAGCTGTTTTTT.

The CDR3 DNA is TGTGCCAGCAGATCCGGTGGGGCCGGGAACTATGGCTACACCTTC. Protein: CASRSGGAGNYGYTF. The chain links TRBV6-5 to TRBJ1-2; TRBD1 is a possible D gene (5 bases). Trimming removed 6 bases from V and 2 bases from J, with 16 bases in between. This CDR3 is 15 amino acids long. Looked up from germline, CDR1 is MNHEY and CDR2 is SVGAGI.

The chain links TRBV18 to TRBJ1-5; a possible D gene is TRBD1 (5 bases). The CDR3 covers 13 residues. Germline V CDR1 and CDR2: KGHSH, LQKENI. Trimming pared 6 bases from V and 9 bases from J, leaving 15 bases between. CDR3 residues: CASSEGSGAPQHF. Written as DNA, the CDR3 is TGTGCCAGCTCCGAGGGGTCGGGAGCGCCCCAGCATTTT.

The chain combines TRBV7-2 with TRBJ2-7, with 10 bases that match TRBD1. V lost 5 bases to trimming and J lost 6 bases; unmatched junction nucleotides: 7. This CDR3 contains 14 residues. Germline CDR1 is SGHTA and CDR2 is FQGNSA. Here the CDR3 reads CASSREGQGPEQYF. CDR3 coding DNA: TGTGCCAGCAGCCGTGAGGGACAGGGGCCCGAGCAGTACTTC.

This chain uses TRBV6-4 with TRBJ2-2; D perhaps matches TRBD1 (6 bases). Germline CDR1 reads MRHNA; CDR2 reads SNTAGT. V lost 0 bases to trimming and J lost 5 bases, with 16 bases between them. The CDR3 length is 17 residues. The DNA of the CDR3 is TGTGCCAGCAGTGACTCCGGACCCCTAAGGGGGACCGGGGAGCTGTTTTTT. Translation gives CASSDSGPLRGTGELFF.

The chain links TRBV28 to TRBJ1-2; no definite D call. CDR1 and CDR2 from the germline V gene are MDHEN and SYDVKM. The CDR3 length is 14 residues. V lost 2 bases and J 8 bases, leaving 15 bases between the germline ends. This chain's CDR3 is CASSLDAGLRGYTF. The CDR3 coding sequence is TGTGCCAGCAGTTTAGATGCCGGGTTGCGGGGCTACACCTTC.

This clone was seen only once. The chain is built from TRBV5-1 and TRBJ1-1; D unclear. Germline values: CDR1 SGHRS, CDR2 YFSETQ. There are 15 residues in the CDR3. V was clipped by 6 bases and J by 5 bases, with 20 bases between them. CDR3 protein: CASNLGGRGGTEAFF. The CDR3 DNA follows: TGCGCCAGCAACCTAGGAGGGAGAGGTGGTACTGAAGCTTTCTTT. Combining the CDR3 with reference TRBV5-1 and TRBJ1-1 gives the whole variable domain KAGVTQTPRYLIKTRGQQVTLSCSPISGHRSVSWYQQTPGQGLQFLFEYFSETQRNKGNFPGRFSGRQFSNSRSEMNVSTLELGDSALYLCASNLGGRGGTEAFFGQGTRLTVV.

The chain joins TRBV25-1 to TRBJ1-3, with TRBD1 matching 7 bases. The CDR3 totals 15 residues. Germline values: CDR1 MGHDK, CDR2 SYGVNS. J was trimmed by 4 bases and V by 4 bases; bases with no gene match: 7. The CDR3, as DNA: TGTGCCAGCAGTGCGACAGGGCAGGCGGGAAACACCATATATTTT. Its translation: CASSATGQAGNTIYF.

V is TRBV10-2 and J is TRBJ2-3; D remains unclear. Germline lookup yields CDR1 WSHSY and CDR2 SAAADI. There are 13 residues in the CDR3. V was pared by 0 bases and J by 4 bases, with 5 bases between. DNA of the CDR3: TGCGCCAGCAGTGAGTCAGGAGCAGATACGCAGTATTTT. Encoded protein: CASSESGADTQYF.

In nucleotides, the CDR3 is TGCGCCAGCAGCCCCGGGACAGGGTTTCCCGGCTACACCTTC. Translated, it gives CASSPGTGFPGYTF. The chain joins TRBV5-1 to TRBJ1-2, with 9 bases matching TRBD1. The CDR3 extends over 14 amino acids. The germline V gene encodes CDR1 SGHRS and CDR2 YFSETQ. Trimming at V came to 4 bases and at J to 8 bases, leaving 9 bases not matched to a gene.

The chain links TRBV9 to TRBJ1-1, with D possibly being TRBD1 (6 bases). CDR1 is SGDLS, CDR2 YYNGEE, per germline. The CDR3 spans 15 residues. Trimming left V 0 bases short and J 4 bases short, with 13 bases between. DNA of the CDR3: TGTGCCAGCAGCGTAGGAGGGACATGGGGCACTGAAGCTTTCTTT. Translating it yields CASSVGGTWGTEAFF.